The text below deals with one T cell receptor (beta chain). The data derive from a study of siplizumab effects on memory and regulatory T cells. The method was immunoSEQ multiplex PCR; TCRdb's version includes in-frame clones alone and lacks a portion of them. Among about 110,000 clones listed, roughly nine tenths were seen once. V lost 4 bases and J 2 bases, leaving 13 bases between the germline ends. CDR1 is SGHRS, CDR2 YFSETQ, per germline. The CDR3 consists of 14 residues. The material sequenced was Tregs sorted from blood. V and J are TRBV5-1 and TRBJ2-7; weak D call: TRBD1 (5 bases). This receptor was taken from a human donor in good health. The CDR3 sequence is CASSPRQLPYEQYF. In nucleotides, the CDR3 is TGCGCCAGCAGCCCTCGACAGCTACCCTACGAGCAGTACTTC.